Below, 32 T cell receptor beta chains from the same sample are listed, as sequenced in a study of T cell repertoires in cytomegalovirus infection (dated by TCRdb to between 2018 and 2021). These TCRs' antigens remain unknown. Explained via the paper, the treatment or condition label denotes: in vitro stimulation with specific CMV peptide epitopes to enrich CMV-specific T cells. Sequenced using an Illumina HiSeq 1500. TCRdb reworked the public reads: Q25 trimming with fastp, MiXCR clone assembly, productive beta chains retained. Merged by CDR3 protein, the rows form single entries marked with the most common genes and DNA. For this sample the table gives about 920,000 distinct CDR3 sequences, of which approximately 30% were detected only once. The ten most abundant clones make up roughly 13% of the sample. Sequencing used cultured CD8+ T cells from PBMCs, obtained from culture after CMV antigen stimulation. All receptors come from a human donor in good health (CMV status not recorded). Some clones in this sample may be carry-over from other donors' samples.

The chain uses TRBV6-5 and TRBJ2-6, with D perhaps matching TRBD1 or TRBD2 (5 bases each). The CDR3 is 18 amino acids. The V end was cut by 7 bases, the J end by 0 bases, with 19 bases between. The V gene's germline CDR1 is MNHEY and CDR2 SVGAGI. The CDR3 protein is CASTHTGTPSSGANVLTF. As DNA, the CDR3 is TGTGCCAGCACCCACACCGGGACCCCTAGCTCTGGGGCCAACGTCCTGACTTTC.

A few counts support this clonotype. The chain couples TRBV7-8 to TRBJ2-7, with D perhaps TRBD1 or TRBD2 (5 bases each). This CDR3 is built from 15 residues. V lost 2 bases and J 1 base, leaving 12 bases between the germline ends. Per the germline V gene, CDR1 is SGHVS and CDR2 is FQNEAQ. The CDR3 protein is CASSLYGAQSYEQYV. CDR3 nucleotide sequence: TGTGCCAGCAGCTTATACGGGGCACAATCCTACGAGCAGTACGTC.

This clonotype was seen only a few times. The chain joins TRBV5-4 to TRBJ1-2; 7 positions agree with TRBD1. The CDR3 extends over 13 amino acids. J gave up 4 bases and V 3 bases, and 3 bases lay outside the gene matches. Germline loops: CDR1 SGHNT, CDR2 YYREEE (reference sequence). CDR3 in amino acids: CASSWGTAYGYTF. CDR3 DNA sequence: TGTGCCAGCAGCTGGGGGACAGCCTATGGCTACACCTTC.

In this sample, this clonotype turned up a few times. The DNA of the CDR3 is TGTGCCAGTAGTATCGGGGGGGCAGGCACTGAAGCTTTCTTT. Protein sequence: CASSIGGAGTEAFF. The chain uses TRBV19 and TRBJ1-1; the D gene is possibly TRBD1 (6 bases). V lost 3 bases and J lost 4, with 12 bases in between. Germline V gives CDR1 LNHDA, CDR2 SQIVND (reference sequence). This CDR3 is 14 amino acids long.

V gene TRBV7-8 combines with J gene TRBJ2-5; D is perhaps TRBD2 (6 bases). The CDR3 length is 17 residues. The germline V gene has CDR1 SGHVS and CDR2 FQNEAQ. The V gene lost 3 bases and the J gene lost 4 bases, with 21 bases spanning the gap. As DNA, the CDR3 is TGTGCCAGCAGCTTCGAATTACCTAGGCGGGACGGAGAGACCCAGTACTTC. Its protein is CASSFELPRRDGETQYF.

The chain is built from TRBV19 and TRBJ2-1, with TRBD2 matching 7 bases. Per the germline V gene, CDR1 is LNHDA and CDR2 is SQIVND (reference sequence). Trimming at V came to 3 bases and at J to 6 bases, leaving 8 bases not matched to a gene. The CDR3 runs 15 residues. The DNA for the CDR3 is TGTGCCAGTAGTATGGTTTTCGGGGGGTCCAATGAGCAGTTCTTC. Amino acid sequence: CASSMVFGGSNEQFF.

The chain carries TRBV28 and TRBJ2-1, with TRBD2 matching over 9 bases. Trimming removed 3 bases from V and 10 bases from J; junction bases left unmatched: 7. The CDR3 runs 14 residues. Germline CDR1 MDHEN, CDR2 SYDVKM. CDR3 sequence reads: CASSLSGGLSEQFF. The CDR3 nucleotides read TGTGCCAGCAGTTTGAGCGGGGGGCTTTCCGAGCAGTTCTTC.

The table lists this clonotype with a count of one. A read error is possible here, since a much larger clone lies one base away. This chain uses TRBV7-2 with TRBJ2-5; 11 positions match TRBD2. Looked up from germline, CDR1 is SGHTA and CDR2 is FQGNSA. CDR3 size: 14 residues. DNA for the CDR3: TGTGTCAGCGGCTTAGCGGGGGGGCCTGAGACCCAGTACTTC. It specifies CVSGLAGGPETQYF. The full variable domain, with the rest looked up from reference TRBV7-2 and TRBJ2-5, is GAGVSQSPSNKVTEKGKDVELRCDPISGHTALYWYRQSLGQGLEFLIYFQGNSAPDKSGLPSDRFSAERTGGSVSTLTIQRTQQEDSAVYLCVSGLAGGPETQYFGPGTRLLVL.

This clonotype was observed a handful of times. V and J are TRBV19 and TRBJ1-5; a possible D gene is TRBD1 (5 bases). The CDR3 is 14 amino acids. V was pared by 1 base and J by 7 bases, with 11 bases between. Germline-derived CDR1 and CDR2 are LNHDA and SQIVND (reference sequence). CDR3 protein: CASSIVEGDQPQHF. In DNA, the CDR3 is TGTGCCAGTAGTATAGTGGAAGGGGACCAGCCCCAGCATTTT.

This clonotype was seen many times. V usage is TRBV7-2 and J usage is TRBJ2-7; weak D call: TRBD1 (6 bases). The CDR3 is made up of 13 amino acids. Trimming stripped 6 bases from V and 2 bases from J, with 11 bases between. Germline V CDR1 and CDR2: SGHTA, FQGNSA. CDR3 nucleotide sequence: TGTGCCAGCAGACCTGACAGGACCTACGAGCAGTACGTC. It codes for CASRPDRTYEQYV.

There are a few counts of this clonotype. This chain links TRBV19 with TRBJ1-5; D not resolved. Per germline, CDR1 LNHDA and CDR2 SQIVND (reference sequence). Trimming left V 3 bases short and J 5 bases short, with 8 bases between. This CDR3 has 13 amino acids. The CDR3 protein is CASSISPYQPQHF. The CDR3 DNA reads as TGTGCCAGTAGTATTAGCCCCTATCAGCCCCAGCATTTT.

This clonotype turned up a few times. The gene calls are TRBV12-3 or TRBV12-4 and TRBJ1-1; D ambiguous. The CDR3 length is 16 residues. The ends were cut back, 6 bases at V and 1 base at J, with 18 bases in the middle. The CDR3 is CASSPTWAPSNTEAFF. The CDR3, as DNA: TGTGCCAGCAGCCCTACTTGGGCCCCATCGAACACTGAAGCTTTCTTT.

The chain joins TRBV19 to TRBJ2-1; 9 bases agree with TRBD2. V was clipped by 4 bases and J by 6 bases; unmatched bases: 4. This CDR3 is 14 amino acids long. CDR1 and CDR2 from the germline V gene are LNHDA and SQIVND (reference sequence). The CDR3 DNA is TGTGCCAGTAGTAAGGCGGGGGGGTTCAATGAGCAGTTCTTC. The encoded protein is CASSKAGGFNEQFF.

This clonotype was observed a handful of times. The chain recombines TRBV7-2 with TRBJ2-3; D is ambiguous. The CDR3 extends over 14 amino acids. V lost 2 bases and J 0 bases, leaving 6 bases between the germline ends. Germline V gene sequence: CDR1 SGHTA, CDR2 FQGNSA. Here the CDR3 reads CASSLLVSTDTQYF. CDR3 coding DNA: TGTGCCAGCAGCTTATTAGTAAGCACAGATACGCAGTATTTT. The full variable domain, with the rest looked up from reference TRBV7-2 and TRBJ2-3, is GAGVSQSPSNKVTEKGKDVELRCDPISGHTALYWYRQSLGQGLEFLIYFQGNSAPDKSGLPSDRFSAERTGGSVSTLTIQRTQQEDSAVYLCASSLLVSTDTQYFGPGTRLTVL.

This clonotype has a handful of counts. The rearrangement links TRBV7-9 to TRBJ2-3; maybe TRBD2 (6 bases). The CDR3 length is 14 residues. The ends were cut back, 3 bases at V and 6 bases at J, with 13 bases in the middle. In germline, CDR1 is SEHNR, CDR2 FQNEAQ (reference sequence). For the CDR3, the DNA is TGTGCCAGCAGCTTCCCGGGGGTCCATGATACGCAGTATTTT. Its translation: CASSFPGVHDTQYF.

This clonotype was seen a handful of times. V is TRBV4-1 and J is TRBJ2-7, with 10 bases fitting TRBD2. The CDR3 extends over 16 amino acids. Germline CDR1 reads MGHRA; CDR2 reads YSYEKL. Losses at the gene ends were 0 bases for V and 2 bases for J; bases not matched to a gene: 4. For the CDR3, the DNA is TGCGCCAGCAGCCAAGACTCACTAGCGGGGACCTACGAGCAGTACTTC. Protein product: CASSQDSLAGTYEQYF.

To note about this clonotype: A much larger clone sits a single nucleotide away, making a read error possible. No conserved phenylalanine or tryptophan ends this CDR3, so it is likely a read error. V gene TRBV7-2 combines with J gene TRBJ1-2; unclear D gene. CDR1 and CDR2 (germline): SGHTA, FQGNSA. The CDR3 runs 14 residues. V lost 3 bases and J lost 0, with 8 bases in between. The CDR3 region has the DNA TGTGCCAGCAGCTTTTGGCTTACTAACTATGGCTACACCCTC. This codes for CASSFWLTNYGYTL.

This chain joins TRBV29-1 and TRBJ2-1; possibly TRBD2 for D (7 bases). The germline gives CDR1 SQVTM, CDR2 ANQGSEA. CDR3 length equals 14 residues. The V gene lost 7 bases and the J gene lost 7 bases, with 20 bases spanning the gap. Here the CDR3 reads CSGTSGGRGNEQFF. CDR3 DNA: TGCAGCGGAACCTCGGGGGGCCGAGGGAATGAGCAGTTCTTC.

This clonotype appeared a few times. A junction boundary mismatches the germline segment, possibly from a read error. The chain couples TRBV20-1 to TRBJ2-2; weak D call: TRBD2 (5 bases). The CDR3 runs 14 residues. Germline V gene sequence: CDR1 DFQATT, CDR2 SNEGSKA (reference sequence). CDR3 sequence: CSARLLPLRGELFF. CDR3 sequence (DNA): TGTAGTGCTAGACTACTCCCCCTCAGGGGGGAGCTGTTTTTT.

This chain joins TRBV7-9 and TRBJ2-5, with D maybe TRBD1 (6 bases). The ends were cut back, 1 base at V and 3 bases at J, with 12 bases in the middle. This CDR3 spans 15 amino acids. Looked up from germline, CDR1 is SEHNR and CDR2 is FQNEAQ (reference sequence). For the CDR3, the DNA is TGTGCCAGCAGCTTAGACAGGGCGGTTAAAGAGACCCAGTACTTC. Translated: CASSLDRAVKETQYF.

There are a few counts of this clonotype. V gene TRBV4-2 combines with J gene TRBJ2-1; 8 bases are a match to TRBD2. The J segment lost 4 bases and the V segment lost 0 bases, leaving 14 bases of the junction unmatched. This CDR3 spans 19 amino acids. Germline V gene data show CDR1 as LGHNA and CDR2 as YNFKEQ. CDR3 sequence reads: CASSQETGGASQEYNEQFF. CDR3 bases: TGTGCCAGCAGCCAAGAGACGGGGGGGGCCTCCCAAGAATACAATGAGCAGTTCTTC.

This clonotype was observed a few times. V and J are TRBV7-9 and TRBJ1-5; D unresolved. The germline V gene has CDR1 SEHNR and CDR2 FQNEAQ (reference sequence). The CDR3 runs 14 residues. Between the trimmed V and J ends, which lost 5 bases and 7 bases, there was a span of 15 bases. CDR3 DNA: TGTGCCAGCAGCCCACTAGTTGGCCAGCAGCCCCAGCATTTT. This sequence encodes CASSPLVGQQPQHF.

CDR3: CASSSGTGWEKLFF. In nucleotides, the CDR3 is TGTGCCAGCAGCTCCGGGACAGGGTGGGAAAAACTGTTTTTT. The chain carries TRBV7-9 and TRBJ1-4; TRBD1 matches 9 bases. V was pared by 4 bases and J by 8 bases, with 5 bases of the junction left unmatched. Germline loops: CDR1 SEHNR, CDR2 FQNEAQ (reference sequence). This CDR3 has 14 amino acids.

The gene calls are TRBV3-1 and TRBJ2-7; D possibly corresponds to TRBD2 (6 bases). The CDR3 covers 15 residues. The ends were cut back, 4 bases at V and 0 bases at J, with 13 bases in the middle. Germline V lookup: CDR1 LGHDT, CDR2 YNNKEL (reference sequence). CDR3 DNA sequence: TGTGCCAGCAGCCTCGAAGGCGGGGCCTCCTACGAGCAGTACTTC. It specifies CASSLEGGASYEQYF.

The chain has TRBV18 and TRBJ2-2, with a weak D call TRBD1 (6 bases). The V gene lost 3 bases and the J gene lost 6 bases, with 20 bases spanning the gap. This CDR3 contains 17 residues. The germline V gene encodes CDR1 KGHSH and CDR2 LQKENI. CDR3 residues: CASSPTTLQQGAGELFF. The DNA for the CDR3 is TGTGCCAGCTCACCTACTACCTTACAACAGGGCGCCGGGGAGCTGTTTTTT.

This chain joins TRBV7-6 and TRBJ1-2, with D perhaps matching TRBD1 (5 bases). The germline V and J ends were trimmed by 1 base and 7 bases, with 10 bases remaining between them. CDR1 is SGHVS, CDR2 FNYEAQ, per germline. The CDR3 runs 13 residues. The CDR3 protein is CASSLVGTPGYTF. The CDR3 coding sequence is TGTGCCAGCAGCTTAGTTGGGACCCCTGGCTACACCTTC.

The CDR3 protein is CASSGSTSDGGDEAFF. The CDR3, as DNA: TGTGCCAGCAGTGGTTCTACCTCGGACGGAGGGGATGAAGCTTTCTTT. This sequence joins TRBV25-1 and TRBJ1-1; TRBD1 is a possible D gene (5 bases). The V gene's germline CDR1 is MGHDK and CDR2 SYGVNS. The CDR3 is 16 residues long. The V and J ends lost 4 bases and 7 bases respectively, with 22 bases between them.

Remarks on this clonotype: A far more abundant clone sits one base away, making this likely a read error. This rearrangement joins TRBV6-8 to TRBJ1-5; D gene ambiguous. Trimming cost V 6 bases and J 0 bases, with 6 bases left between them. CDR3 length: 13 residues. The germline CDR1 and CDR2 sequences are MNHGY and SAAAGT. CDR3 loop: CASRYGSNQPQHF. The CDR3 DNA sequence: TGTGCCAGCAGGTACGGTAGCAATCAGCCCCAGCATTTT.

This clonotype has ten or more counts. The chain joins TRBV7-6 to TRBJ2-1; the match to TRBD1 covers 8 bases. V dropped 1 base and J dropped 7; count of bases not matched to a gene: 12. The V gene's germline CDR1 is SGHVS and CDR2 FNYEAQ. The CDR3 has 17 amino acids. This CDR3 is CASSLVAGGSTFNEQFF. CDR3 DNA: TGTGCCAGCAGCTTAGTTGCAGGGGGCTCTACATTTAATGAGCAGTTCTTC.

This sequence joins TRBV4-3 and TRBJ2-5, with 8 positions matching TRBD1. Germline V gene data show CDR1 as LGHNA and CDR2 as YSLEER. CDR3 length: 16 amino acids. Losses at the gene ends were 0 bases for V and 5 bases for J; bases not matched to a gene: 8. CDR3 in DNA: TGCGCCAGCAGCCAAGAGCGGACAGGGTTCGAGGAGACCCAGTACTTC. Translating it yields CASSQERTGFEETQYF.

This clonotype was observed many times. The V and J genes are TRBV7-2 and TRBJ1-5; D unresolved. Germline-derived CDR1 and CDR2 are SGHTA and FQGNSA. Trimming pared 2 bases from V and 4 bases from J, leaving 12 bases between. CDR3 length: 15 residues. CDR3 region: CASSLNPLGNQPQHF. The CDR3 region has the DNA TGTGCCAGCAGCTTAAACCCCCTGGGAAATCAGCCCCAGCATTTT.

There are a few counts of this clonotype. J is TRBJ1-4 and V is TRBV6-6; a weak D match, TRBD1 (6 bases). Germline V CDR1 and CDR2: MNHNY, SVGAGI (reference sequence). This CDR3 has 16 amino acids. V shed 0 bases and J shed 7 bases, with 15 bases lying between them. CDR3 amino acids: CASSYSKGRGFEKLFF. As DNA, the CDR3 is TGTGCCAGCAGTTACTCGAAAGGCAGGGGTTTTGAAAAACTGTTTTTT.